This T cell receptor (beta chain) was recorded in a study of shared clonotypes between healthy human individuals. This clone was counted a single time. The antigen is unknown. Regarding the study as a whole: The represented genetic and exposure-history diversity was limited by the small number of donors.

Profiling relied on immunoSEQ multiplex PCR, and the TCRdb table lists in-frame clones only, not all of them. The repertoire holds about 490,000 clones, with 76% as singletons. The sequencing sample was made of PBMCs. The receptor's source is a woman aged 40 to 50 in good health. Some clones in this sample may be carry-over from other donors' samples.

The DNA for the CDR3 is TGTGCCAGCAGTCGACTAGCGGGATCAGATACGCAGTATTTT. This encodes CASSRLAGSDTQYF. J is TRBJ2-3 and V is TRBV5-6, with 11 nucleotides matching TRBD2. The CDR3 has 14 residues. Germline V gene data show CDR1 as SGHDT and CDR2 as YYEEEE. After removal of 5 bases from V and 4 bases from J, the junction contained 3 bases not matched to a gene.